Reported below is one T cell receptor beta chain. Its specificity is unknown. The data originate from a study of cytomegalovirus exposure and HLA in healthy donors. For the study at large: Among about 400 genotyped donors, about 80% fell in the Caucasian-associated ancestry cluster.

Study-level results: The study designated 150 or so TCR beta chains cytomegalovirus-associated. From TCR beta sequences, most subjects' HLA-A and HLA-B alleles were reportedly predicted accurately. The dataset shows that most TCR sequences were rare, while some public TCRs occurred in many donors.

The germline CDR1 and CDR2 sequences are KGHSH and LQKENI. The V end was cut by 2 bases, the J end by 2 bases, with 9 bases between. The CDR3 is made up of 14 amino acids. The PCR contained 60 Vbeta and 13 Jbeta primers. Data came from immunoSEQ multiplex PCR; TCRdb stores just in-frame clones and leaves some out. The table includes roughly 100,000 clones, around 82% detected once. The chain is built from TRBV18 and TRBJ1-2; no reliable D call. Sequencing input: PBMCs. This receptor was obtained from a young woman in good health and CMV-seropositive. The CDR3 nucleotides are TGTGCCAGCTCACCAAACAGATTCAACTATGGCTACACCTTC. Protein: CASSPNRFNYGYTF.